What follows is one TCR beta chain and its context. In the source study's methods: Amplification from reference gene primers served as the basis for estimated nucleated cell counts. Produced via immunoSEQ multiplex PCR; TCRdb's table is partial and in-frame only. V, J and clone size are those of that table, while D and trimming were read from the DNA. This table holds roughly 360,000 clones, about four fifths found once. The data belong to a study of blood T cell repertoires in COVID-19. The CDR3 has 14 residues. Germline CDR1 is MNHEY and CDR2 is SVGAGI. V shed 8 bases and J shed 0 bases, with 10 bases lying between them.

The TCR comes from a human donor with acute or convalescent COVID-19. The donor label of this sample is uncertain. Material: peripheral blood. This sequence joins TRBV6-5 and TRBJ1-4; a possible D gene is TRBD1 (5 bases). The chain's CDR3 is CASALTATNEKLFF. In nucleotides, the CDR3 is TGTGCCAGCGCCCTGACAGCAACTAATGAAAAACTGTTTTTT.